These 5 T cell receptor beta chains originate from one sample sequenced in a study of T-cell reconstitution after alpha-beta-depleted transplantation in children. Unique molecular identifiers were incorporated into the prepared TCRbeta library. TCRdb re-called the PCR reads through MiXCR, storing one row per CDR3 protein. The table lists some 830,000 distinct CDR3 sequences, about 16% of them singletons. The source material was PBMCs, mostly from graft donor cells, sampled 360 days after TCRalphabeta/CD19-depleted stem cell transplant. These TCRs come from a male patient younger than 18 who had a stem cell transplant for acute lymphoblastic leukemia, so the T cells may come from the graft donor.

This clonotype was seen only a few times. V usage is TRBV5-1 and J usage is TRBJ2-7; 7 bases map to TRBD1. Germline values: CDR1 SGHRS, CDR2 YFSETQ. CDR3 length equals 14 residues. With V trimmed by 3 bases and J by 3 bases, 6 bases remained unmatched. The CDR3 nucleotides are TGCGCCAGCAGCTGGACAGGTCCCAACTACGAGCAGTACTTC. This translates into CASSWTGPNYEQYF.

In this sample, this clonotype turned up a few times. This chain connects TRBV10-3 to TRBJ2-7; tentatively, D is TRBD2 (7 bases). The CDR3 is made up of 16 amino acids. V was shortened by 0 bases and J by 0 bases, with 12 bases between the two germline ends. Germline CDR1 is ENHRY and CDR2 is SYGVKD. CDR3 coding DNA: TGTGCCATCAGTGAGTCCGGGGGGCCTAGCTCCTACGAGCAGTACTTC. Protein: CAISESGGPSSYEQYF.

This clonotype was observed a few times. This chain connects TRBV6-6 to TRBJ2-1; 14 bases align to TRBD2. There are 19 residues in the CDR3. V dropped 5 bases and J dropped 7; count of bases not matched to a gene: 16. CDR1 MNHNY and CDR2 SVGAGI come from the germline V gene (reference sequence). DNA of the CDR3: TGTGCCAGCAGTCGTGGGACTAGCGGGAGTGTGCCCGGCACGAATGAGCAGTTCTTC. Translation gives CASSRGTSGSVPGTNEQFF.

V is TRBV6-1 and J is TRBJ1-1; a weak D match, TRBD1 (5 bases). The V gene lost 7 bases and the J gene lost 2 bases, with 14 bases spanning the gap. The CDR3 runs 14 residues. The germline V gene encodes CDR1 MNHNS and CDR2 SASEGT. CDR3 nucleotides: TGTGCCAGCACTGCGACAGCCATTAACACTGAAGCTTTCTTT. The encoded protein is CASTATAINTEAFF.

The CDR3 reads CSAFTARETDTQYF. CDR3 nucleotides: TGCAGTGCTTTCACCGCCAGGGAGACAGATACGCAGTATTTT. The V gene is TRBV20-1, the J gene TRBJ2-3; D may be TRBD1 or TRBD2 (5 bases each). The germline V and J ends were trimmed by 5 bases and 3 bases, with 15 bases remaining between them. Per germline, CDR1 DFQATT and CDR2 SNEGSKA (reference sequence). The CDR3 spans 14 residues.